This TCR beta chain comes out of a study of graft-versus-host responses after intestinal transplantation. Study-level background: Transplants given to recipients were multivisceral, liver-intestinal, or isolated intestinal. The recipients all started with anti-thymocyte globulin induction and then took tacrolimus and steroids for approximately 3 years.

The protocol was immunoSEQ multiplex PCR, while the TCRdb copy is restricted to in-frame clones and leaves out a portion. The sample shows just over 15,000 clones, around 70% of them seen only once. Processing of graft tissue released intraepithelial and lamina propria lymphocytes. The CDR3 covers 16 residues. V shed 0 bases, J shed 2 bases, and the junction held 2 bases outside the gene matches. Germline lookup yields CDR1 SGHDT and CDR2 YYEEEE. This receptor was taken from a human patient who received an intestinal transplant, so some T cells may come from the graft donor. This specimen consisted of ileum tissue, obtained 14 days after transplant. The J gene is TRBJ1-6, the V gene TRBV5-6; 7 nucleotides match TRBD1. The chain's CDR3 is CASSLGQGTYNSPLHF. Here the CDR3 DNA reads TGTGCCAGCAGCTTGGGACAGGGAACCTATAATTCACCCCTCCACTTT.